What follows are 31 T cell receptor beta chains derived from one specimen sequenced in a study of blood T cell repertoires in COVID-19. Produced via immunoSEQ multiplex PCR; TCRdb's table is partial and in-frame only. This repertoire shows about 150,000 clones, roughly 80% found once; its top ten account for about 31%. Sequenced sample: peripheral blood. The receptors shown here come from a woman aged 60-75 years with acute or convalescent COVID-19.

The V gene is TRBV21-1, the J gene TRBJ2-7; the table's D call of TRBD1 was not tested on the DNA. TRBV21-1 is a listed pseudogene. The CDR3 is 16 residues long. CDR3 amino acids: CASSTLRKWAPYEQYF. CDR3 DNA: TGTGCCAGCAGCACCCTAAGAAAGTGGGCTCCCTACGAGCAGTACTTC.

The chain recombines TRBV6-1 with TRBJ1-5; a possible D gene is TRBD1 (6 bases). CDR1 MNHNS and CDR2 SASEGT come from the germline V gene. Trimming shortened V by 2 bases and J by 5 bases, and 7 bases separated the two germline ends. This CDR3 contains 13 residues. The CDR3 bases are TGTGCCAGCAGTGAAAGGACAGATCAGCCCCAGCATTTT. This gives the protein CASSERTDQPQHF.

V usage is TRBV4-2 and J usage is TRBJ1-2, with 9 bases aligning to TRBD1. Germline CDR1 and CDR2: LGHNA and YNFKEQ. The V gene end was trimmed by 0 bases and the J gene end by 0 bases; junction bases not matched to a gene: 8. The CDR3 is made up of 18 amino acids. CDR3 in amino acids: CASSQDPTGGDANYGYTF. The DNA of the CDR3 is TGTGCCAGCAGCCAAGACCCGACAGGGGGGGATGCTAACTATGGCTACACCTTC.

The rearrangement joins TRBV6-1 to TRBJ1-6; 7 nucleotides line up with TRBD1. In germline, CDR1 is MNHNS, CDR2 SASEGT. After removal of 0 bases from V and 9 bases from J, the junction contained 5 bases not matched to a gene. The CDR3 spans 15 residues. CDR3 loop: CASSEATGLGSPLHF. CDR3 DNA sequence: TGTGCCAGCAGTGAAGCGACAGGGCTTGGTTCACCCCTCCACTTT.

The V gene is TRBV9, the J gene TRBJ1-6; possibly TRBD1 for D (5 bases). The V and J ends lost 4 bases and 9 bases respectively, with 20 bases between them. CDR3 length equals 16 residues. Germline CDR1 is SGDLS and CDR2 is YYNGEE. CDR3 protein: CASSTDALVRGSPLHF. DNA of the CDR3: TGTGCCAGCAGCACAGACGCTCTGGTAAGGGGTTCACCCCTCCACTTT.

The V gene is TRBV19, the J gene TRBJ1-5; 7 bases align to TRBD1. The germline gives CDR1 LNHDA, CDR2 SQIVND (reference sequence). The CDR3 contains 16 residues. J was trimmed by 0 bases and V by 7 bases; bases with no gene match: 9. CDR3 protein: CASMGGQLYSNQPQHF. CDR3 nucleotide sequence: TGTGCCAGTATGGGGGGACAGCTCTATAGCAATCAGCCCCAGCATTTT. The full variable domain, its missing parts supplied by reference TRBV19 and TRBJ1-5, is DGGITQSPKYLFRKEGQNVTLSCEQNLNHDAMYWYRQDPGQGLRLIYYSQIVNDFQKGDIAEGYSVSREKKESFPLTVTSAQKNPTAFYLCASMGGQLYSNQPQHFGDGTRLSIL.

The J gene is TRBJ2-7, the V gene TRBV7-2; the D gene is possibly TRBD2 (6 bases). V was trimmed by 5 bases and J by 3 bases, leaving 17 bases between them. This CDR3 comprises 15 residues. Germline V gene lookup returns CDR1 SGHTA and CDR2 FQGNSA. CDR3 nucleotide sequence: TGTGCCAGCAGCGGGGGTAGCGGTAGGCACTACGAGCAGTACTTC. Protein: CASSGGSGRHYEQYF.

This chain uses TRBV23-1 with TRBJ1-5; D remains unclear. TRBV23-1 is given ORF status, its function remaining uncertain. The CDR3 extends over 16 amino acids. Trimming cost V 3 bases and J 7 bases, with 19 bases left between them. The CDR3 bases are TGCGCCAGCAGTCAGCCGTCATTCTGTGGAGTGCAGCCCCAGCATTTT. Protein: CASSQPSFCGVQPQHF.

This clone was picked up a small number of times. This rearrangement joins TRBV5-1 to TRBJ1-1; D is possibly TRBD1 (6 bases). Germline values: CDR1 SGHRS, CDR2 YFSETQ. CDR3 length: 15 residues. Trimming stripped 5 bases from V and 3 bases from J, with 17 bases between. The CDR3 DNA reads TGCGCCAGCAGTAAGCGGTGGGGGCGGGACACTGAAGCTTTCTTT. This gives the protein CASSKRWGRDTEAFF.

The sample holds a few counts of this clone. The same CDR3 is also encoded by other DNA sequences in this sample. The rearrangement links TRBV11-2 to TRBJ2-7; 10 positions match TRBD2. Germline V gene sequence: CDR1 SGHAT, CDR2 FQNNGV. V shed 1 base and J 4 bases; nucleotides not matched to a gene: 7. The CDR3 sequence is 16 residues long. The CDR3 coding sequence is TGTGCCAGCAGCTTAGCTGGTAGCGGGGGGCTATACGAGCAGTACGTC. Its translation is CASSLAGSGGLYEQYV.

The chain combines TRBV2 with TRBJ1-1; D may be TRBD1 (5 bases). Trimming pared 8 bases from V and 3 bases from J, leaving 13 bases between. There are 13 residues in the CDR3. From germline, CDR1 is SNHLY and CDR2 FYNNEI. The CDR3 reads CASRRGLHTEAFF. The CDR3 DNA follows: TGTGCCAGCCGAAGGGGATTGCACACTGAAGCTTTCTTT. Supplemented by reference TRBV2 and TRBJ1-1, the full variable domain reads EPEVTQTPSHQVTQMGQEVILRCVPISNHLYFYWYRQILGQKVEFLVSFYNNEISEKSEIFDDQFSVERPDGSNFTLKIRSTKLEDSAMYFCASRRGLHTEAFFGQGTRLTVV.

The V call is TRBV10-3, the J call TRBJ1-2, with D unresolved. This CDR3 has 13 residues. Germline CDR1 ENHRY, CDR2 SYGVKD. The V gene lost 4 bases and the J gene lost 2 bases, with 8 bases spanning the gap. CDR3 amino acids: CAISVSENYGYTF. CDR3 sequence (DNA): TGTGCCATCAGTGTTAGCGAGAACTATGGCTACACCTTC.

The gene calls are TRBV27 and TRBJ1-6; D call uncertain. The length of the CDR3 is 13 residues. Germline values: CDR1 MNHEY, CDR2 SMNVEV (reference sequence). Trimming stripped 7 bases from V and 7 bases from J, with 11 bases between. The CDR3 loop is CASKSGTNSPLHF. As DNA, the CDR3 is TGTGCCAGCAAATCCGGTACCAATTCACCCCTCCACTTT.

V is TRBV6-5 and J is TRBJ2-7; a possible D gene is TRBD1 (5 bases). CDR1 and CDR2 from the germline V gene are MNHEY and SVGAGI. V lost 2 bases and J lost 5, with 16 bases in between. The CDR3 extends over 15 amino acids. Written as DNA, the CDR3 is TGTGCCAGCAGTTACACCCTCAAACCGACAGACGAGCAGTACTTC. Residues: CASSYTLKPTDEQYF.

CDR3 nucleotides: TGTGCCAGCAGCTTTTTAGCGAACACCGGGGAGCTGTTTTTT. Translating it yields CASSFLANTGELFF. The V gene is TRBV11-1, the J gene TRBJ2-2; D is undetermined. This CDR3 contains 14 residues. The V end lost 3 bases, the J end lost 0 bases, and 5 bases lay between the germline ends. Germline CDR1 SGHAT, CDR2 FQDESV (reference sequence).

The chain is built from TRBV18 and TRBJ1-1; TRBD1 is a possible D gene (6 bases). The CDR3 is 15 amino acids. V gave up 5 bases and J gave up 0 bases, with 13 bases separating them. In germline, CDR1 is KGHSH, CDR2 LQKENI. In DNA, the CDR3 is TGTGCCAGCTCATCTTTGGACAGTATGAACACTGAAGCTTTCTTT. Translation gives CASSSLDSMNTEAFF. Full variable domain (missing parts from reference TRBV18 and TRBJ1-1): NAGVMQNPRHLVRRRGQEARLRCSPMKGHSHVYWYRQLPEEGLKFMVYLQKENIIDESGMPKERFSAEFPKEGPSILRIQQVVRGDSAAYFCASSSLDSMNTEAFFGQGTRLTVV.

V and J are TRBV2 and TRBJ1-5; possibly TRBD1 for D (5 bases). The germline CDR1 and CDR2 sequences are SNHLY and FYNNEI. This CDR3 comprises 14 residues. V was clipped by 4 bases and J by 2 bases, with 9 bases between them. The CDR3 DNA sequence: TGTGCCAGCAGTGGGTTAGGGGGCAATCAGCCCCAGCATTTT. Translated, it gives CASSGLGGNQPQHF. Complete variable domain (other parts from reference TRBV2 and TRBJ1-5): EPEVTQTPSHQVTQMGQEVILRCVPISNHLYFYWYRQILGQKVEFLVSFYNNEISEKSEIFDDQFSVERPDGSNFTLKIRSTKLEDSAMYFCASSGLGGNQPQHFGDGTRLSIL.

This chain connects TRBV18 to TRBJ1-1; unclear D gene. CDR3 length: 15 residues. Germline-derived CDR1 and CDR2 are KGHSH and LQKENI. V was trimmed by 2 bases and J by 1 base, leaving 11 bases between them. The DNA for the CDR3 is TGTGCCAGCTCACCATCGAGTTATTCGAACACTGAAGCTTTCTTT. Its protein product is CASSPSSYSNTEAFF.

This chain uses TRBV6-6 with TRBJ2-2; D not certain. The V gene lost 5 bases and the J gene lost 4 bases, with 8 bases spanning the gap. The CDR3 loop spans 13 amino acids. Germline V gives CDR1 MNHNY, CDR2 SVGAGI (reference sequence). DNA of the CDR3: TGTGCCAGCAGTCCCCCCGTCACCGGGGAGCTGTTTTTT. The encoded protein is CASSPPVTGELFF.

The chain is built from TRBV18 and TRBJ1-1; maybe TRBD1 (6 bases). This CDR3 contains 14 residues. The germline V and J ends were trimmed by 3 bases and 4 bases, with 12 bases remaining between them. Germline V gene lookup returns CDR1 KGHSH and CDR2 LQKENI. CDR3 in amino acids: CASSPPTGGTEAFF. The CDR3 DNA sequence: TGTGCCAGCTCACCGCCGACAGGTGGCACTGAAGCTTTCTTT.

The chain links TRBV3-1 (or the pseudogene TRBV3-2) to TRBJ2-1; a weak D match, TRBD1 (6 bases). V was shortened by 4 bases and J by 3 bases, with 10 bases between the two germline ends. The CDR3 length is 14 residues. CDR1 is LGHDT and CDR2 is YNNKEL in the germline V gene (reference sequence). CDR3 amino acids: CASSRWDNYNEQFF. CDR3 nucleotide sequence: TGTGCCAGCAGCCGGTGGGACAACTACAATGAGCAGTTCTTC.

This clone was picked up a small number of times. The chain uses TRBV19 and TRBJ1-2; 7 bases are a match to TRBD1. CDR3 length: 13 amino acids. CDR1 is LNHDA, CDR2 SQIVND, per germline (reference sequence). Unmatched junction bases numbered 1, after V lost 4 bases and J lost 2 bases. The CDR3 here is CASSKGQNYGYTF. The CDR3 DNA is TGTGCCAGTAGTAAGGGACAGAACTATGGCTACACCTTC.

This clone is a singleton in its sample. This chain links TRBV28 with TRBJ1-5; D possibly corresponds to TRBD1 (5 bases). CDR1 MDHEN and CDR2 SYDVKM come from the germline V gene. The CDR3 length is 14 residues. Trimming pared 7 bases from V and 1 base from J, leaving 11 bases between. The CDR3, as DNA: TGTGCCAGCACCCTAGGACACAGCAATCAGCCCCAGCATTTT. Residues: CASTLGHSNQPQHF. The variable domain in full, completed from reference TRBV28 and TRBJ1-5, reads DVKVTQSSRYLVKRTGEKVFLECVQDMDHENMFWYRQDPGLGLRLIYFSYDVKMKEKGDIPEGYSVSREKKERFSLILESASTNQTSMYLCASTLGHSNQPQHFGDGTRLSIL.

This clone was seen a few times. Other DNA sequences from this sample encode an identical CDR3 as well. This chain links TRBV3-1 (or the pseudogene TRBV3-2) with TRBJ1-2; D unclear. CDR3 length: 15 amino acids. Germline loops: CDR1 LGHDT, CDR2 YNNKEL (reference sequence). With 1 base removed from V and 1 base from J, the gap between germline ends came to 10 bases. The DNA for the CDR3 is TGTGCCAGCAGCCAAGGGCTTCGCGGTAACTATGGCTACACCTTC. Protein: CASSQGLRGNYGYTF.

This clone was seen once. The CDR3 sequence is CASSEGVRSNLAYEQYF. In DNA, the CDR3 is TGTGCCAGCAGTGAAGGAGTTCGGAGCAACCTTGCCTACGAGCAGTACTTC. This chain links TRBV6-1 with TRBJ2-7; the D is unclear. Trimming removed 1 base at V and 2 bases at J, with 18 bases between. The CDR3 extends over 17 amino acids. Germline V lookup: CDR1 MNHNS, CDR2 SASEGT.

The CDR3 coding sequence is TGTGCCAGCAGCTTTAGACAGGCAGCTAATGAAAAACTGTTTTTT. It specifies CASSFRQAANEKLFF. This rearrangement joins TRBV7-9 to TRBJ1-4, with D possibly being TRBD1 (6 bases). V was cut by 3 bases and J by 3 bases, with 11 bases left in between. Germline CDR1 is SEHNR and CDR2 is FQNEAQ (reference sequence). CDR3 size: 15 residues.

The chain combines TRBV11-2 with TRBJ1-4; unclear D gene. The CDR3 has 15 residues. Trimming shortened V by 5 bases and J by 6 bases, and 16 bases separated the two germline ends. Germline CDR1 SGHAT, CDR2 FQNNGV. The CDR3: CASSPPGTGDEKLFF. The CDR3 nucleotides read TGTGCCAGCAGCCCTCCGGGTACCGGTGATGAAAAACTGTTTTTT.

In this sample, this clone turned up once. The chain has TRBV7-2 and TRBJ1-5, with 7 bases that match TRBD1. CDR1 is SGHTA and CDR2 is FQGNSA in the germline V gene. Unmatched junction bases numbered 2, after V lost 2 bases and J lost 4 bases. This CDR3 is built from 14 residues. The CDR3 coding sequence is TGTGCCAGCAGCTTATCACAGGGGAATCAGCCCCAGCATTTT. Translating it yields CASSLSQGNQPQHF.

This clone has more than one count but fewer than ten. This chain joins TRBV27 and TRBJ1-4; 8 bases agree with TRBD1. There are 13 residues in the CDR3. V shed 6 bases, J shed 13 bases, and the junction held 10 bases outside the gene matches. Germline V gives CDR1 MNHEY, CDR2 SMNVEV (reference sequence). DNA of the CDR3: TGTGCCAGCAGAAGGGCAGGGGGCGGAATACTGTTTTTT. Translating gives CASRRAGGGILFF.

The V gene is TRBV5-1, the J gene TRBJ1-6; D might be TRBD1 (5 bases). Between the trimmed V and J ends, which lost 3 bases and 0 bases, there was a span of 13 bases. Germline lookup yields CDR1 SGHRS and CDR2 YFSETQ. CDR3 length: 17 amino acids. CDR3 in amino acids: CASSSGSLSSYNSPLHF. CDR3 DNA: TGCGCCAGCAGCTCAGGGTCACTGAGCTCCTATAATTCACCCCTCCACTTT.

The chain employs TRBV19 and TRBJ2-1, with D possibly TRBD2 on 6 matching bases. The length of the CDR3 is 16 residues. The V end lost 3 bases, the J end lost 9 bases, and 21 bases lay between the germline ends. Germline assignment: CDR1 LNHDA and CDR2 SQIVND (reference sequence). CDR3 region: CASSIYGTAGFGEQFF. The CDR3 DNA sequence: TGTGCCAGTAGTATTTATGGGACTGCGGGGTTTGGTGAGCAGTTCTTC.